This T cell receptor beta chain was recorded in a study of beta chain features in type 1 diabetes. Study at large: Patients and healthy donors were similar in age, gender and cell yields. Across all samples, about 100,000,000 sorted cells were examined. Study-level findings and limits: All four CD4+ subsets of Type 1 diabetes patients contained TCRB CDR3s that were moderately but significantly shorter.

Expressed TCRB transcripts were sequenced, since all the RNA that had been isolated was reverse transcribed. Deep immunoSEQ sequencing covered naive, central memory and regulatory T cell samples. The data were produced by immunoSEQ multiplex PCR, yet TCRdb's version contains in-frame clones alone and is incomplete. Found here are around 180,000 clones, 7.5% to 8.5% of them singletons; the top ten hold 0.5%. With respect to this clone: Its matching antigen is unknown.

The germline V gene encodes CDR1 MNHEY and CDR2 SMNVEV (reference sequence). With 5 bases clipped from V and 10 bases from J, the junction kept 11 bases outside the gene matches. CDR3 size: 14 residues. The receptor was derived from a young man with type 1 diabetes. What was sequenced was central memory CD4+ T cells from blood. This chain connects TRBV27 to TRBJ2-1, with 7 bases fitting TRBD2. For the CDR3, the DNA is TGTGCCAGCAGTGGGGCTAGCGGACTCAGAGAGCAGTTCTTC. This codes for CASSGASGLREQFF.